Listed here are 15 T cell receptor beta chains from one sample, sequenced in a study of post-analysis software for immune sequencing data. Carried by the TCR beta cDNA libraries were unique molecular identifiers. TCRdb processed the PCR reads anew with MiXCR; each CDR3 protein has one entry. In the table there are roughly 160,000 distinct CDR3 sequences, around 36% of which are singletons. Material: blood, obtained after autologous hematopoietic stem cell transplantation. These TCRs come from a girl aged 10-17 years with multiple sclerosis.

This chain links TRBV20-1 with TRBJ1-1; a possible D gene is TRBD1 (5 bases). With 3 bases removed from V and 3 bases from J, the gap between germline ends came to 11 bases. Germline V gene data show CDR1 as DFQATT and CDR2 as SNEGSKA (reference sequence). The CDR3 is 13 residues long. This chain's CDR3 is CSASAGRDTEAFF. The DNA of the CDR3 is TGCAGTGCTAGTGCAGGGAGGGACACTGAAGCTTTCTTT.

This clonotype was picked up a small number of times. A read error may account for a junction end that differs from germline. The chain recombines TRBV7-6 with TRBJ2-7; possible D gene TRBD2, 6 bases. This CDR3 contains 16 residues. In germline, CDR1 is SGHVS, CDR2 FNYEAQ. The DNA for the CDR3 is TGTGCCGGCAGCTTAGCGCCCCCGGGAGTAGGTTACGAGCAGTACTTC. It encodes CAGSLAPPGVGYEQYF.

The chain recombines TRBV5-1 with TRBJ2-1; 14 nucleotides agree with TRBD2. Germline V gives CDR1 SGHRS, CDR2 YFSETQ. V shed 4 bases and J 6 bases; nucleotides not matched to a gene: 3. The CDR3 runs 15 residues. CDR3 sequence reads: CASSPGLAGANEQFF. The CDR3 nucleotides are TGCGCCAGCAGCCCGGGACTAGCGGGAGCCAATGAGCAGTTCTTC.

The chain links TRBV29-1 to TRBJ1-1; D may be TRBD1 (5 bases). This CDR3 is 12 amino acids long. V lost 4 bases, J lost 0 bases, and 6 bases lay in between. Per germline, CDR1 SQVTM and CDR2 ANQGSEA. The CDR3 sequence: CSVGRVNTEAFF. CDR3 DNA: TGCAGCGTTGGCAGGGTGAACACTGAAGCTTTCTTT. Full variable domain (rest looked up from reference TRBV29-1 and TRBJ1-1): SAVISQKPSRDICQRGTSLTIQCQVDSQVTMMFWYRQQPGQSLTLIATANQGSEATYESGFVIDKFPISRPNLTFSTLTVSNMSPEDSSIYLCSVGRVNTEAFFGQGTRLTVV.

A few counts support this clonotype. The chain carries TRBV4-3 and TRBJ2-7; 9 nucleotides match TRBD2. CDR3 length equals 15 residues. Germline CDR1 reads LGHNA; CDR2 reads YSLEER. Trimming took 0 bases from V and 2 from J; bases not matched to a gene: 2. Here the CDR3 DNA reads TGCGCCAGCAGCCAAGACCCTAGCGGGACCTACGAGCAGTACTTC. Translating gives CASSQDPSGTYEQYF.

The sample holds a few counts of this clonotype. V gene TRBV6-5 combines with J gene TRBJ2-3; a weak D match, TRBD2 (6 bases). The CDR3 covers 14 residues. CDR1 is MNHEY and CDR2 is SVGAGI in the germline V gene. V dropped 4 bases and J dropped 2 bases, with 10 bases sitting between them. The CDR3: CASSSAGLTDTQYF. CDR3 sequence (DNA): TGTGCCAGCAGTTCGGCGGGACTCACAGATACGCAGTATTTT.

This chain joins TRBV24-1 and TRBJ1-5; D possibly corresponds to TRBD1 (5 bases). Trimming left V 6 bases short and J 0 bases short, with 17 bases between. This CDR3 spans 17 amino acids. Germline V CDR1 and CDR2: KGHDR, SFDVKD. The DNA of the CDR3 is TGTGCCACCAGTCCGCTTCTCAGGGATTATAGCAATCAGCCCCAGCATTTT. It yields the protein CATSPLLRDYSNQPQHF.

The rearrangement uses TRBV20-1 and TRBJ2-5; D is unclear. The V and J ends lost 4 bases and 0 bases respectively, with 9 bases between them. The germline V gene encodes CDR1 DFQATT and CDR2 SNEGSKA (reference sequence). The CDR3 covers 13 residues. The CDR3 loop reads CSANLQYQETQYF. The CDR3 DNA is TGCAGTGCTAATCTGCAATACCAAGAGACCCAGTACTTC.

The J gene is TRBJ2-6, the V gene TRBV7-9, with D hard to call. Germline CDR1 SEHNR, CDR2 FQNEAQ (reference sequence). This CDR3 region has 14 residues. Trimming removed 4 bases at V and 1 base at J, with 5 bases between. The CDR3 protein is CASSSFSGANVLTF. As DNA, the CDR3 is TGTGCCAGCAGCTCCTTTTCTGGGGCCAACGTCCTGACTTTC.

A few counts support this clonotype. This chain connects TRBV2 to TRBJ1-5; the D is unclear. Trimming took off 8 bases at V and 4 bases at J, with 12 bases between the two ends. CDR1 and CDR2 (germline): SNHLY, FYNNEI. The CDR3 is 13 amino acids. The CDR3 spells CASRLETNQPQHF. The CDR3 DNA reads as TGTGCCAGCCGGCTGGAAACTAATCAGCCCCAGCATTTT.

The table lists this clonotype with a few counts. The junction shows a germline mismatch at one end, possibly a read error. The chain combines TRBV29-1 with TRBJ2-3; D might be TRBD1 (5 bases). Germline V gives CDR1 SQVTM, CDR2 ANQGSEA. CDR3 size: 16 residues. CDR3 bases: TGCAACGTTGAAGATCTTCCGCAGGGATGGCCAGATACGCAGTATTTT. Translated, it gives CNVEDLPQGWPDTQYF.

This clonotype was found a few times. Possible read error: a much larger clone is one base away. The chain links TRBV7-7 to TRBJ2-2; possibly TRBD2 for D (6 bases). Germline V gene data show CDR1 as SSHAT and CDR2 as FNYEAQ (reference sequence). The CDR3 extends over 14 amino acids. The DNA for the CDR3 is TGTGCTAGCAGCTTAAACCACAACACCGGGGGGCTGTTTTTT. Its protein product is CASSLNHNTGGLFF. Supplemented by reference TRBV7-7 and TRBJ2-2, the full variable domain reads GAGVSQSPRYKVTKRGQDVTLRCDPISSHATLYWYQQALGQGPEFLTYFNYEAQPDKSGLPSDRFSAERPEGSISTLTIQRTEQRDSAMYRCASSLNHNTGGLFFGEGSRLTVL.

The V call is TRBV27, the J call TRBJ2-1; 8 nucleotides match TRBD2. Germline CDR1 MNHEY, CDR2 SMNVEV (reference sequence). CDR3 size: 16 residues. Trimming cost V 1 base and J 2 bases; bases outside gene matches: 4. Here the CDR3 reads CASSLLVGGAYNEQFF. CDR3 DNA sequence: TGTGCCAGCAGTTTATTGGTCGGGGGGGCCTACAATGAGCAGTTCTTC.

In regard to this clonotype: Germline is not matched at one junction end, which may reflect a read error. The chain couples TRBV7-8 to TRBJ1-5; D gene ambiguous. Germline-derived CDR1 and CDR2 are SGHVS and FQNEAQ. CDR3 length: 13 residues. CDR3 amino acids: CASSLHSDQPQHF. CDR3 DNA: TGTGCCAGCAGCTTACATAGCGATCAGCCCCAGCATTTT.

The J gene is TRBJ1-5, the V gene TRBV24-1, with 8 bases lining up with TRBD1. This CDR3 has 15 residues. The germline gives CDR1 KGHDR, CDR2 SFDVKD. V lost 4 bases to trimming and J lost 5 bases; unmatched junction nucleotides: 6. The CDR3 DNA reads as TGTGCCACCAGTGAGTCAGGGGGCGTATATCAGCCCCAGCATTTT. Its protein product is CATSESGGVYQPQHF.